These 8 T cell receptor beta chains originate from one sample sequenced in a study of CD8+ T cells in alopecia areata. Treatment of the sample: oral pan-JAK inhibitor, 5-10 mg twice daily. RNA extraction was followed by reverse transcription into cDNA, which acted as the sequencing template. TCRdb's copy holds only in-frame clones and misses some; the assay was immunoSEQ multiplex PCR. Seen here are approximately 210,000 clones, 60% observed once, and the top ten hold 0.95% to 1.1%. This specimen consisted of CD4+ T cells sorted from blood, obtained at week 24, from a patient treated with tofacitinib. The source of these receptors is a human donor with alopecia areata.

Turning to this clone: In the same sample, other DNA sequences code for this CDR3. The rearrangement links TRBV2 to TRBJ2-7; no clear D. Germline CDR1 and CDR2: SNHLY and FYNNEI. V dropped 3 bases and J dropped 4 bases, with 4 bases sitting between them. This CDR3 comprises 11 residues. The DNA for the CDR3 is TGTGCCAGCAGTGAGGGGTACGAGCAGTACTTC. Its translation: CASSEGYEQYF.

The rearrangement links TRBV11-2 to TRBJ1-1; D is uncertain. Germline CDR1 SGHAT, CDR2 FQNNGV. The CDR3 covers 14 residues. Trimming removed 3 bases at V and 0 bases at J, with 8 bases between. The CDR3 protein is CASSFNDMNTEAFF. The CDR3 DNA sequence: TGTGCCAGCAGCTTCAACGACATGAACACTGAAGCTTTCTTT.

This clone has a handful of counts. This chain uses TRBV10-3 with TRBJ1-1; TRBD1 aligns across 7 bases. CDR1 and CDR2 from the germline V gene are ENHRY and SYGVKD. With 9 bases clipped from V and 7 bases from J, the junction kept 8 bases outside the gene matches. The CDR3 consists of 12 residues. The CDR3 region is CAIGGEDSEAFF. The DNA of the CDR3 is TGTGCCATAGGGGGCGAGGACAGTGAAGCTTTCTTT.

The chain employs TRBV10-3 and TRBJ1-2, with 7 bases matching TRBD1. The CDR3 runs to 15 residues. V gave up 6 bases and J gave up 2 bases; unmatched junction bases: 9. The germline CDR1 and CDR2 sequences are ENHRY and SYGVKD. The CDR3 DNA follows: TGTGCCATCAGAGAGAGAGAACAGGGGAACTATGGCTACACCTTC. Residues: CAIREREQGNYGYTF.

This clone was found a few times. The chain employs TRBV5-5 and TRBJ2-1, with 12 bases identical to TRBD2. V was clipped by 4 bases and J by 7 bases; unmatched bases: 6. Germline CDR1 SGHKS, CDR2 YYEKEE (reference sequence). There are 15 residues in the CDR3. The CDR3 DNA follows: TGTGCCAGCAGCCTGCTAGCGGGGGGGTCGAATGAGCAGTTCTTC. Its translation is CASSLLAGGSNEQFF.

This clone has more than one count but fewer than ten. This chain joins TRBV4-1 and TRBJ1-1; D ambiguous. The germline V gene has CDR1 MGHRA and CDR2 YSYEKL. CDR3 size: 15 residues. The V end was cut by 0 bases, the J end by 0 bases, with 8 bases between. CDR3 in DNA: TGCGCCAGCAGCCAAGATGCGGGGATGAACACTGAAGCTTTCTTT. Translated, it gives CASSQDAGMNTEAFF.

In this sample, this clone turned up once. The rearrangement links TRBV7-8 to TRBJ2-4, with D hard to call. Trimming stripped 3 bases from V and 1 base from J, with 16 bases between. CDR1 SGHVS and CDR2 FQNEAQ come from the germline V gene. The CDR3 covers 17 residues. The DNA for the CDR3 is TGTGCCAGCAGCTTTACGCCCCCCGGACCTGCCAAAAACATTCAGTACTTC. Amino acids: CASSFTPPGPAKNIQYF.

The CDR3 sequence: CAWSLTSDTGQPQHF. CDR3 DNA sequence: TGTGCCTGGAGTTTGACGTCCGATACGGGTCAGCCCCAGCATTTT. The V call is TRBV30, the J call TRBJ1-5; D ambiguous. This CDR3 has 15 amino acids. Between the trimmed V and J ends, which lost 2 bases and 6 bases, there was a span of 17 bases. Per the germline V gene, CDR1 is GTSNPN and CDR2 is SVGIG (reference sequence).